A few counts support the clone carrying this TCR beta chain. What it binds is unknown. TCR beta libraries were made by quantitative 5'-RACE with molecular barcodes. Each CDR3 protein is one row after TCRdb ran MiXCR on the 5' RACE reads. Of under 550,000 distinct CDR3 sequences listed, 25% to 30% were seen once; the top ten hold 0.89%. The CDR3 contains 12 residues. The V gene lost 7 bases and the J gene lost 2 bases, with 10 bases spanning the gap. Germline values: CDR1 SQVTM, CDR2 ANQGSEA. This record belongs to a study of CD8 T cells in ankylosing spondylitis. Whole-study findings and limits: For ankylosing spondylitis blood, a TCR beta motif of 8 or 9 highly homologous variants appeared characteristic. According to the report, clones linked to the disease were significantly enriched in matched synovial fluid samples taken from ankylosing spondylitis patients. Past research had described some motif variants in reactive arthritis synovial fluid and blood. Disease-linked clones were found to be CD8+ and relatively rare in peripheral blood.

The chain uses TRBV29-1 and TRBJ2-3; D call uncertain. The TCR was taken from a male donor with ankylosing spondylitis. Sequenced input: blood, either unsorted or a sorted T cell fraction (not recorded which). Here the CDR3 reads CSGSLTTDTQYF. The CDR3 DNA sequence: TGCAGCGGATCCTTGACCACAGATACGCAGTATTTT.